The present T cell receptor beta chain was sequenced within a study of blood T cell repertoires in COVID-19. Across the study: PBMCs, B-cell-depleted T cells, or T cells provided the cDNA or gDNA that made up the material.

Clones were read by immunoSEQ multiplex PCR, and TCRdb kept only the in-frame ones, dropping some. This repertoire shows hundreds of thousands of clones, 70% to 75% found once; its top ten account for about 3.5%. CDR1 is LGHDT and CDR2 is YNNKEL in the germline V gene (reference sequence). This CDR3 comprises 17 residues. V lost 4 bases and J 0 bases, leaving 19 bases between the germline ends. Sample: peripheral blood. This clonotype was obtained from a woman at least 80 years old with acute or convalescent COVID-19. The rearrangement joins TRBV3-1 (or the pseudogene TRBV3-2) to TRBJ2-7, with D perhaps TRBD2 (6 bases). In nucleotides, the CDR3 is TGTGCCAGCAGCCGCTACTCCGGGGGTGCGAGCTCCTACGAGCAGTACTTC. Translated, it gives CASSRYSGGASSYEQYF.